A few counts support the clone carrying this T cell receptor (beta chain). The record originates from a study of blood T cells in healthy people across ages. The CDR3 is 14 amino acids. V lost 3 bases and J lost 6, with 15 bases in between. The study drew donors from healthy Caucasian individuals in Russia aged roughly 6 to 100. Per-sample PBMC isolation yielded at least 6.5 million cells. The second PCR ran roughly 7 to 11 cycles with a sample-barcoded 5' primer and J-beta primers. The template-switch adaptor, which had 12 random nucleotides, put a tag on each cDNA molecule. TCRdb itself ran the 5' RACE reads through MiXCR, one entry per CDR3 protein. The sample contains approximately 1,700,000 distinct CDR3 sequences, 35% to 50% of which appear only once.

This chain links TRBV12-3 or TRBV12-4 with TRBJ2-7; D might be TRBD2 (6 bases). The sequence came from a human donor in good health. Sequenced input: blood. CDR3 nucleotides: TGTGCCAGCAGTTTCGAACGCCTGGGAGGCGAGCAGTACTTC. This sequence encodes CASSFERLGGEQYF.